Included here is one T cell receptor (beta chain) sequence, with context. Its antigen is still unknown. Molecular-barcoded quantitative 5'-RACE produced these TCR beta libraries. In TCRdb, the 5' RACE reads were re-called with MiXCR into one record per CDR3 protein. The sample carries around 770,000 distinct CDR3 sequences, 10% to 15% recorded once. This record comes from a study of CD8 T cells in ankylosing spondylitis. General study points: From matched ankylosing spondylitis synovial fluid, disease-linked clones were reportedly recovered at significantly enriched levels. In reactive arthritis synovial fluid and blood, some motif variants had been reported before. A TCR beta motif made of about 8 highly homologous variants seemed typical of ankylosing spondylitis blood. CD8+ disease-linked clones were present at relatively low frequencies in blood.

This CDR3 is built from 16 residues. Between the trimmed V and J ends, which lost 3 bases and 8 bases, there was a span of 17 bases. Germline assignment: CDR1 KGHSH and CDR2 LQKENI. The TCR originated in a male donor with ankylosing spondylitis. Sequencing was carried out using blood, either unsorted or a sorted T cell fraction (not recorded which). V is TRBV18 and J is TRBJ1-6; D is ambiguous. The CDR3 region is CASSPRAPGGDSPLHF. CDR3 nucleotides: TGTGCCAGCTCACCTAGGGCCCCGGGAGGCGATTCACCCCTCCACTTT.